What follows are 24 T cell receptor beta chains derived from one specimen sequenced in a study of response to subunit inactivated influenza vaccine. Via MiXCR, TCRdb re-called the RT-PCR reads, giving one row per CDR3 protein. The sample consists of under 950,000 distinct CDR3 sequences, about 20% of them appearing once. The specimen was PBMCs from blood, collected around 5 days after vaccination. Receptors originate from a man aged 45 to 65 who received an inactivated influenza vaccine.

This clonotype was seen once. The V and J genes are TRBV5-1 and TRBJ1-2; a possible D gene is TRBD1 (5 bases). V gave up 4 bases and J gave up 1 base, with 17 bases separating them. Germline V CDR1 and CDR2: SGHRS, YFSETQ. The CDR3 is made up of 16 amino acids. In DNA, the CDR3 is TGCGCCAGCAGCGCCCTCCCCGGGGGGATTAACTATGGCTACACCTTC. It specifies CASSALPGGINYGYTF. Looking up the rest from reference TRBV5-1 and TRBJ1-2 gives the full variable domain: KAGVTQTPRYLIKTRGQQVTLSCSPISGHRSVSWYQQTPGQGLQFLFEYFSETQRNKGNFPGRFSGRQFSNSRSEMNVSTLELGDSALYLCASSALPGGINYGYTFGSGTRLTVV.

The chain has TRBV5-1 and TRBJ2-3, with 7 nucleotides matching TRBD1. The ends lost 4 bases at V and 2 bases at J; junction bases unmatched: 7. CDR3 length: 15 amino acids. Germline loops: CDR1 SGHRS, CDR2 YFSETQ. CDR3 sequence: CASSARGQTTDTQYF. CDR3 nucleotide sequence: TGCGCCAGCAGCGCCAGGGGACAGACCACAGATACGCAGTATTTT.

This clonotype was observed many times. V gene TRBV4-3 combines with J gene TRBJ2-1; D uncertain. Germline V gene sequence: CDR1 LGHNA, CDR2 YSLEER. V was shortened by 4 bases and J by 6 bases, with 13 bases between the two germline ends. This CDR3 has 14 residues. CDR3 protein: CASSLGVYLNEQFF. CDR3 in DNA: TGCGCCAGCAGCCTTGGGGTCTACCTCAATGAGCAGTTCTTC.

V and J are TRBV12-3 or TRBV12-4 and TRBJ1-1; 7 bases agree with TRBD1. There are 15 residues in the CDR3. Germline trimming cut 5 bases from V and 6 bases from J; bases unmatched to any gene: 12. CDR3 amino acids: CASSPLRDRDAEAFF. The CDR3 DNA sequence: TGTGCCAGCAGTCCTCTCCGGGACAGAGACGCTGAAGCTTTCTTT.

This clonotype was counted a few times. The chain is built from TRBV6-2 or TRBV6-3 and TRBJ2-2, with D unclear. The CDR3 contains 16 residues. Per the germline V gene, CDR1 is MNHEY and CDR2 is SVGEGT. V lost 0 bases to trimming and J lost 0 bases, with 8 bases between them. The CDR3 DNA reads TGTGCCAGCAGTTACTCAGCTTTCACGAACACCGGGGAGCTGTTTTTT. It codes for CASSYSAFTNTGELFF.

V and J are TRBV11-2 and TRBJ2-5; TRBD2 aligns across 16 bases. Germline V CDR1 and CDR2: SGHAT, FQNNGV. Trimming cost V 2 bases and J 5 bases; bases outside gene matches: 14. CDR3 length: 20 residues. CDR3 bases: TGTGCCAGCAGCTTAATTTCGGGATCCGGGACTAGCGGGAGGGACGAGACCCAGTACTTC. It specifies CASSLISGSGTSGRDETQYF.

This clonotype appeared a few times. The chain has TRBV27 and TRBJ1-5; no clear D. Germline loops: CDR1 MNHEY, CDR2 SMNVEV (reference sequence). With 8 bases removed from V and 2 bases from J, the gap between germline ends came to 13 bases. The CDR3 extends over 14 amino acids. Here the CDR3 DNA reads TGTGCCAGCCGAAAGGGCTGGGGCAATCAGCCCCAGCATTTT. Amino acid sequence: CASRKGWGNQPQHF.

The chain carries TRBV7-2 and TRBJ1-2; D not certain. V lost 0 bases, J lost 3 bases, and 11 bases lay in between. The CDR3 is 15 amino acids. Germline V lookup: CDR1 SGHTA, CDR2 FQGNSA. CDR3 nucleotide sequence: TGTGCCAGCAGCTTAGCAGGGCCGTCAGACTATGGCTACACCTTC. Protein product: CASSLAGPSDYGYTF.

The rearrangement links TRBV9 to TRBJ2-7; 11 bases agree with TRBD2. The CDR3 is 13 amino acids. Trimming at V came to 5 bases and at J to 7 bases, leaving 5 bases not matched to a gene. Germline V lookup: CDR1 SGDLS, CDR2 YYNGEE. The CDR3 loop is CASSSGRDGEQYF. CDR3 coding DNA: TGTGCCAGCAGTAGCGGGAGGGATGGTGAGCAGTACTTC. Combining the CDR3 with reference TRBV9 and TRBJ2-7 gives the whole variable domain DSGVTQTPKHLITATGQRVTLRCSPRSGDLSVYWYQQSLDQGLQFLIQYYNGEERAKGNILERFSAQQFPDLHSELNLSSLELGDSALYFCASSSGRDGEQYFGPGTRLTVT.

This clonotype was seen repeatedly, ten times or more. The DNA of the CDR3 is TGCGCCAGCAGCTTGGGGCCTTTCCGTGAGCAGTTCTTC. Its translation: CASSLGPFREQFF. The rearrangement uses TRBV5-1 and TRBJ2-1; no clear D gene. Germline V gene lookup returns CDR1 SGHRS and CDR2 YFSETQ. The V end lost 0 bases, the J end lost 9 bases, and 10 bases lay between the germline ends. CDR3 size: 13 residues.

This clonotype was found a few times. The chain is built from TRBV27 and TRBJ1-5; no reliable D call. CDR1 and CDR2 from the germline V gene are MNHEY and SMNVEV (reference sequence). Trimming stripped 5 bases from V and 0 bases from J, with 11 bases between. The CDR3 loop spans 15 amino acids. The CDR3 spells CASSRYFSSNQPQHF. DNA of the CDR3: TGTGCCAGCAGTCGCTACTTTTCTAGCAATCAGCCCCAGCATTTT.

This sequence joins TRBV27 and TRBJ2-1; TRBD2 agrees at 7 bases. The V gene's germline CDR1 is MNHEY and CDR2 SMNVEV (reference sequence). The junction had 13 bases not matched to a gene; V was cut back by 6 bases and J by 8 bases. The CDR3 extends over 15 amino acids. CDR3 DNA: TGTGCCAGCAGAAACCTAGCGGTAGCGGGCGATGAGCAGTTCTTC. This encodes CASRNLAVAGDEQFF.

This clonotype was observed a handful of times. The rearrangement links TRBV7-2 to TRBJ1-4, with a tentative D call TRBD1 (6 bases). Trimming removed 5 bases from V and 8 bases from J, with 12 bases in between. The CDR3 consists of 13 residues. Germline assignment: CDR1 SGHTA and CDR2 FQGNSA. The CDR3 DNA follows: TGTGCCAGCAGCCCAACAGGGAGGGAAAAACTGTTTTTT. Translating gives CASSPTGREKLFF.

The genes are TRBV29-1 and TRBJ1-2; perhaps TRBD1 as D (6 bases). CDR3 length equals 16 residues. Trimming stripped 7 bases from V and 4 bases from J, with 25 bases between. Germline-derived CDR1 and CDR2 are SQVTM and ANQGSEA. The CDR3 sequence is CSAKNRSGVEGYGYTF. The CDR3 nucleotides are TGCAGCGCTAAGAATCGATCAGGGGTTGAGGGCTATGGCTACACCTTC. Variable domain in full (rest from reference TRBV29-1 and TRBJ1-2): SAVISQKPSRDICQRGTSLTIQCQVDSQVTMMFWYRQQPGQSLTLIATANQGSEATYESGFVIDKFPISRPNLTFSTLTVSNMSPEDSSIYLCSAKNRSGVEGYGYTFGSGTRLTVV.

A few counts support this clonotype. CDR3 sequence (DNA): TGTGCCAGCTCACCAAGCCCTCCCGGGGCCAAAAACATTCAGTACTTC. Translating it yields CASSPSPPGAKNIQYF. The chain couples TRBV18 to TRBJ2-4, with no clear D. With 2 bases removed from V and 1 base from J, the gap between germline ends came to 12 bases. Germline CDR1 reads KGHSH; CDR2 reads LQKENI. This CDR3 has 16 amino acids.

V is TRBV6-2 or TRBV6-3 and J is TRBJ1-5; 8 nucleotides match TRBD1. The CDR3 consists of 13 residues. The V gene end was trimmed by 6 bases and the J gene end by 4 bases; junction bases not matched to a gene: 2. The V gene's germline CDR1 is MNHEY and CDR2 SVGEGT. CDR3 coding DNA: TGTGCCAGCAGGGGGGACAGGAATCAGCCCCAGCATTTT. This encodes CASRGDRNQPQHF.

This clonotype was detected only a few times. This rearrangement joins TRBV5-1 to TRBJ2-2; 10 bases map to TRBD2. Germline CDR1 reads SGHRS; CDR2 reads YFSETQ. This CDR3 is built from 17 residues. Losses at the gene ends were 1 base for V and 2 bases for J; bases not matched to a gene: 5. As DNA, the CDR3 is TGCGCCAGCAGCTTGAGCGGGAGGGCCGAAAACACCGGGGAGCTGTTTTTT. Its translation: CASSLSGRAENTGELFF.

The CDR3 nucleotides are TGTGCCAGCAGTTTTTTGGGACAGGCAATTCAGACCCAGTACTTC. It yields the protein CASSFLGQAIQTQYF. The rearrangement joins TRBV12-3 or TRBV12-4 to TRBJ2-5; TRBD1 aligns across 8 bases. The CDR3 has 15 residues. Trimming removed 3 bases from V and 6 bases from J; junction bases left unmatched: 9.

The chain carries TRBV5-1 and TRBJ2-5; 7 bases align to TRBD2. Trimming at V came to 1 base and at J to 0 bases, leaving 6 bases not matched to a gene. There are 16 residues in the CDR3. Germline V gene sequence: CDR1 SGHRS, CDR2 YFSETQ. CDR3 in amino acids: CASSLMGLADQETQYF. In DNA, the CDR3 is TGCGCCAGCAGCTTGATGGGGCTAGCGGACCAAGAGACCCAGTACTTC.

In its sample, this clonotype was seen a few times. The chain is built from TRBV6-4 and TRBJ2-1, with D perhaps TRBD2 (6 bases). CDR3 length: 16 amino acids. Germline CDR1 and CDR2: MRHNA and SNTAGT. Deletions cut 0 bases from V and 3 bases from J, with 12 bases between. The CDR3 loop reads CASSDSGTSVYNEQFF. CDR3 bases: TGTGCCAGCAGTGACTCGGGGACTTCGGTCTACAATGAGCAGTTCTTC.

This clonotype was detected many times. This chain uses TRBV11-2 with TRBJ2-7; 9 nucleotides line up with TRBD2. Germline trimming cut 3 bases from V and 6 bases from J; bases unmatched to any gene: 6. The CDR3 spans 14 residues. CDR1 is SGHAT and CDR2 is FQNNGV in the germline V gene. In nucleotides, the CDR3 is TGTGCCAGCAGCTTTGGCGGGGGGGCGTTCGAGCAGTACTTC. Its translation is CASSFGGGAFEQYF.

This clonotype turned up a few times. V and J are TRBV6-1 and TRBJ1-2; TRBD1 matches at 7 bases. V lost 8 bases and J lost 2; bases outside the gene matches: 5. Germline lookup yields CDR1 MNHNS and CDR2 SASEGT. The CDR3 runs to 13 residues. The CDR3 protein is CASRDRSNYGYTF. DNA for the CDR3: TGTGCCAGCCGGGACAGATCAAACTATGGCTACACCTTC.

The table lists this clonotype with a few counts. The rearrangement links TRBV20-1 to TRBJ2-7; D ambiguous. V lost 3 bases, J lost 2 bases, and 8 bases lay in between. CDR1 and CDR2 (germline): DFQATT, SNEGSKA (reference sequence). The CDR3 has 12 residues. The CDR3 region has the DNA TGCAGTGCTAGCGCCGGTGCCTACGAGCAGTACTTC. It translates to CSASAGAYEQYF.

The chain couples TRBV7-9 to TRBJ2-3; D is unclear. The V end was cut by 5 bases, the J end by 0 bases, with 9 bases between. This CDR3 spans 14 amino acids. Germline V lookup: CDR1 SEHNR, CDR2 FQNEAQ (reference sequence). In nucleotides, the CDR3 is TGTGCCAGCAGCCCCCAGACGAGCACAGATACGCAGTATTTT. This translates into CASSPQTSTDTQYF. The whole variable domain, remainder taken from reference TRBV7-9 and TRBJ2-3, is DTGVSQNPRHKITKRGQNVTFRCDPISEHNRLYWYRQTLGQGPEFLTYFQNEAQLEKSRLLSDRFSAERPKGSFSTLEIQRTEQGDSAMYLCASSPQTSTDTQYFGPGTRLTVL.